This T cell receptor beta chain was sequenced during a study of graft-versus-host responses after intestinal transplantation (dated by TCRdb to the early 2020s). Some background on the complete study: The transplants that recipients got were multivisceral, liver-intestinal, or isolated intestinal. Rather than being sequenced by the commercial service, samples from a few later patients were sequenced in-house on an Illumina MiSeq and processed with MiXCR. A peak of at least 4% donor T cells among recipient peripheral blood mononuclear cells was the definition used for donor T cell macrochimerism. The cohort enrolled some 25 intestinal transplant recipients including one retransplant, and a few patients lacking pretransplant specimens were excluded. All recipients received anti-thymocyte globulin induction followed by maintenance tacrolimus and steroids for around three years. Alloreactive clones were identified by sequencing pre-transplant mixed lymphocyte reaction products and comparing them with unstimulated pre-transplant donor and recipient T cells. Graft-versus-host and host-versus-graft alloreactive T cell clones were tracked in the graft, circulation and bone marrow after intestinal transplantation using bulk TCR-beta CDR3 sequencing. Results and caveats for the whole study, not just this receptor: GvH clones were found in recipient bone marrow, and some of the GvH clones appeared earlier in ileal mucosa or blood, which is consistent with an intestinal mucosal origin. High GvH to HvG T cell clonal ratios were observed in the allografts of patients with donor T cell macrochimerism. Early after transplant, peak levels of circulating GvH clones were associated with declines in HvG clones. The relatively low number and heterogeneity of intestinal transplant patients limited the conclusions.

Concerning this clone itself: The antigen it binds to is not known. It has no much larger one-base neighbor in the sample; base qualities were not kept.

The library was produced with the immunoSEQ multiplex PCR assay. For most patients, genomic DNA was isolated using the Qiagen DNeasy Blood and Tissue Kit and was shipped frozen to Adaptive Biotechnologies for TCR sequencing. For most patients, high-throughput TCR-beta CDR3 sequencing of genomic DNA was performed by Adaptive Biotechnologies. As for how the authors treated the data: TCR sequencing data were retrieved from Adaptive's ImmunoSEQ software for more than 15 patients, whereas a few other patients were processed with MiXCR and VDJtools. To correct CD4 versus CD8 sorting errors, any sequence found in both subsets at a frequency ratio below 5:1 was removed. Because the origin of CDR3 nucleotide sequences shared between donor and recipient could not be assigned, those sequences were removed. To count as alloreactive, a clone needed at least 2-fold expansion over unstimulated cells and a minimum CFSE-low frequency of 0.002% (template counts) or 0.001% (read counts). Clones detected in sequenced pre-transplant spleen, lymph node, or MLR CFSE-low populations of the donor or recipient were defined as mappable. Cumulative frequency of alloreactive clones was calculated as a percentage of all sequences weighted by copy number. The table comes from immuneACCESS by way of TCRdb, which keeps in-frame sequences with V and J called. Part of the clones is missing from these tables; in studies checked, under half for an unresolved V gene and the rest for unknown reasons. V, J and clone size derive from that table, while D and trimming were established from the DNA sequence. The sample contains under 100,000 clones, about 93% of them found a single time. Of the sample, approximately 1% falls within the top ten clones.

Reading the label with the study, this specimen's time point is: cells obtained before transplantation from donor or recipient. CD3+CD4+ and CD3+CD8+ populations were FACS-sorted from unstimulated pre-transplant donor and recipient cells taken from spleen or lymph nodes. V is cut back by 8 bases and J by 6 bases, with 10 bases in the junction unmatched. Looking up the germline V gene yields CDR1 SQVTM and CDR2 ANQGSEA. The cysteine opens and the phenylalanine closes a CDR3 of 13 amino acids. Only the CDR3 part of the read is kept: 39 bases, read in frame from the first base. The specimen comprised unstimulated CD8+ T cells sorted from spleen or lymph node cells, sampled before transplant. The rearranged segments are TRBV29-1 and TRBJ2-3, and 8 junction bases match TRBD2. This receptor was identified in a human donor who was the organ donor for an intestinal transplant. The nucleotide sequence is TGCAGCCCCGTCCGGGAGGGAAGCGATACGCAGTATTTT. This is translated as CSPVREGSDTQYF.